The 3 T cell receptor beta chains below were found in one sample sequenced in a study of blood T cell repertoires in COVID-19 (dated by TCRdb to between 2020 and 2021). Libraries came from the immunoSEQ multiplex PCR assay. TCRdb provides this immuneACCESS table in a form limited to in-frame rearrangements. Some clones are lacking; in checked studies, under half of them reflect an unresolved V gene, and why the rest are absent is not known. The sample has 400,000 to 550,000 clones on record, 80% to 90% of them singletons. Of the sample, approximately 4.3% is held by the ten largest clones. Sequencing was carried out using peripheral blood. The receptor set was obtained from a woman aged 30 to 39 with acute or convalescent COVID-19.

This clone was picked up a small number of times. The CDR3, as DNA: TGTGCCAGCAGCTTAGATCGTGTGACAGGGGGAACCCAGTACTTC. Its translation is CASSLDRVTGGTQYF. The chain joins TRBV11-2 to TRBJ2-5; 9 nucleotides align to TRBD1. Germline V CDR1 and CDR2: SGHAT, FQNNGV. There are 15 residues in the CDR3. The V gene end was trimmed by 0 bases and the J gene end by 8 bases; junction bases not matched to a gene: 7.

This chain joins TRBV2 and TRBJ1-1; the match to TRBD1 covers 10 bases. With 8 bases clipped from V and 4 bases from J, the junction kept 4 bases outside the gene matches. The CDR3 length is 13 residues. CDR1 is SNHLY, CDR2 FYNNEI, per germline. For the CDR3, the DNA is TGTGCCAGCGGCGGACAGGGGGGCACTGAAGCTTTCTTT. Its translation: CASGGQGGTEAFF.

The J gene is TRBJ1-2, the V gene TRBV3-1 (or the pseudogene TRBV3-2); D gene unclear. The CDR3 extends over 14 amino acids. The germline V gene encodes CDR1 LGHDT and CDR2 YNNKEL (reference sequence). The germline V and J ends were trimmed by 0 bases and 8 bases, with 13 bases remaining between them. The CDR3 sequence is CASSQDGESSGYTF. CDR3 sequence (DNA): TGTGCCAGCAGCCAAGATGGGGAGTCGAGCGGCTACACCTTC.